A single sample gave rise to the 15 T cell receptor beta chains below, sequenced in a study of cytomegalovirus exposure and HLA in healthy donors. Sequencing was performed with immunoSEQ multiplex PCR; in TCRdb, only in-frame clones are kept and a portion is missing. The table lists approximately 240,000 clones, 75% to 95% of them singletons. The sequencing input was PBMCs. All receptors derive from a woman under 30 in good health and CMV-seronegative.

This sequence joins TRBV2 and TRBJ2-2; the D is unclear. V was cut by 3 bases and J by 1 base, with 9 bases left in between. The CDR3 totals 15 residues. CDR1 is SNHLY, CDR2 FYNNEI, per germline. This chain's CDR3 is CASSEARGNTGELFF. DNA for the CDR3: TGTGCCAGCAGTGAGGCTAGAGGGAACACCGGGGAGCTGTTTTTT. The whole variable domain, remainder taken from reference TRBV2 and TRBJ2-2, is EPEVTQTPSHQVTQMGQEVILRCVPISNHLYFYWYRQILGQKVEFLVSFYNNEISEKSEIFDDQFSVERPDGSNFTLKIRSTKLEDSAMYFCASSEARGNTGELFFGEGSRLTVL.

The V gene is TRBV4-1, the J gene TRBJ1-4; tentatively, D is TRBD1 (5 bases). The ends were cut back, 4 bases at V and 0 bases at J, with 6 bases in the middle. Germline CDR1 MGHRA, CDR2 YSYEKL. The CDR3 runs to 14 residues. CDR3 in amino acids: CASSPRATNEKLFF. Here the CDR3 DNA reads TGCGCCAGCAGCCCCAGGGCAACTAATGAAAAACTGTTTTTT.

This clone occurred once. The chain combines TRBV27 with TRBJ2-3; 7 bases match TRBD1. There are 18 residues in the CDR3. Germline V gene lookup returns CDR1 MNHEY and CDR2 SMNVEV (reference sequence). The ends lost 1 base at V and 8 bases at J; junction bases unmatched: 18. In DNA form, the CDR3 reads TGTGCCAGCAGTTTATGGGGATGGGACAGCACAGCCCACGGTACGCAGTATTTT. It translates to CASSLWGWDSTAHGTQYF.

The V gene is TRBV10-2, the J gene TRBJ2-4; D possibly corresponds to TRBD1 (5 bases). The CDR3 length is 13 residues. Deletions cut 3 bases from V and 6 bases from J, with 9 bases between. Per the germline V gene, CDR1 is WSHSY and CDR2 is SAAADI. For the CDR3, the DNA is TGCGCCAGCAGTGACTCCGACAGAAACATTCAGTACTTC. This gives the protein CASSDSDRNIQYF.

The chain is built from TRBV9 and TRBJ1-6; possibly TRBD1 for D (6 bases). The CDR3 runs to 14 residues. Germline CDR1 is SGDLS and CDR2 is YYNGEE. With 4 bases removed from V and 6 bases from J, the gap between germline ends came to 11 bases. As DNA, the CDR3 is TGTGCCAGCAGCCCCACAGGGTCTAATTCACCCCTCCACTTT. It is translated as CASSPTGSNSPLHF.

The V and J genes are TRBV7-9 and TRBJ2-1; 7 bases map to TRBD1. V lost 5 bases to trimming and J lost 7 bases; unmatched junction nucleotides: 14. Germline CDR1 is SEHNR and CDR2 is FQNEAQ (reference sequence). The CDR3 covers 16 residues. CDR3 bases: TGTGCCAGCAGCGGACACAGGGGCCAGACAGGGAATGAGCAGTTCTTC. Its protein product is CASSGHRGQTGNEQFF.

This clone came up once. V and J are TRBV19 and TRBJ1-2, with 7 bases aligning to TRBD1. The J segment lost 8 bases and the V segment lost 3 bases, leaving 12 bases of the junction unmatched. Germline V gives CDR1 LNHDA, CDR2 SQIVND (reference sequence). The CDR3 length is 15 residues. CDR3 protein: CASSISAGRGKGYTF. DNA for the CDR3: TGTGCCAGTAGTATCTCGGCCGGCAGGGGGAAGGGCTACACCTTC.

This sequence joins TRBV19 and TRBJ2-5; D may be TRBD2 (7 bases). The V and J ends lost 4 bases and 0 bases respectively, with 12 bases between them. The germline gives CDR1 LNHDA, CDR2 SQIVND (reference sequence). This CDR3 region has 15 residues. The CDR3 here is CASSTGGRYQETQYF. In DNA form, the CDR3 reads TGTGCCAGTAGTACGGGGGGCAGGTACCAAGAGACCCAGTACTTC.

The CDR3 DNA is TGCAGTGCTCGGACGGGGGAGCAGTTCTTC. The encoded protein is CSARTGEQFF. The chain couples TRBV20-1 to TRBJ2-1; D is possibly TRBD2 (5 bases). The CDR3 contains 10 residues. In germline, CDR1 is DFQATT, CDR2 SNEGSKA (reference sequence). The V end lost 5 bases, the J end lost 10 bases, and 9 bases lay between the germline ends.

CDR3 residues: CASSLGQGGHF. In nucleotides, the CDR3 is TGTGCCAGCAGCCTCGGACAGGGCGGCCATTTT. The chain employs TRBV28 and TRBJ1-5, with 8 bases fitting TRBD1. Unmatched junction bases numbered 8, after V lost 6 bases and J lost 16 bases. There are 11 residues in the CDR3. The germline V gene encodes CDR1 MDHEN and CDR2 SYDVKM.

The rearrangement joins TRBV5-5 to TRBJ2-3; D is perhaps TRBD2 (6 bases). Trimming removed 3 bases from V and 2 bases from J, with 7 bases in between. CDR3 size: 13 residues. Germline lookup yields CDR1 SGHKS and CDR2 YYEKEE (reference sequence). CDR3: CASSSGLTDTQYF. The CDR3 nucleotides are TGTGCCAGCAGCTCGGGACTCACAGATACGCAGTATTTT. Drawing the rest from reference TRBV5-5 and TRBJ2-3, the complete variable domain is DAGVTQSPTHLIKTRGQQVTLRCSPISGHKSVSWYQQVLGQGPQFIFQYYEKEERGRGNFPDRFSARQFPNYSSELNVNALLLGDSALYLCASSSGLTDTQYFGPGTRLTVL.

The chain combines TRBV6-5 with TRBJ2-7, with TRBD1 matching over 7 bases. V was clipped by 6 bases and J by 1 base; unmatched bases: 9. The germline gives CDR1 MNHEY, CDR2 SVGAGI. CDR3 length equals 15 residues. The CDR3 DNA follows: TGTGCCAGCAGCTCCCCCCCGGGACAGTCCTACGAGCAGTACTTC. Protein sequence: CASSSPPGQSYEQYF.

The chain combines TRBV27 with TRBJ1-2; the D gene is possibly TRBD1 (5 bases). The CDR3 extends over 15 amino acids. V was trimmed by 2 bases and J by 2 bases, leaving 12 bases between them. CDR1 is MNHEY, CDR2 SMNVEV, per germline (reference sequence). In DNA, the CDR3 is TGTGCCAGCAGTTTAAGTTACAGGAAGAACTATGGCTACACCTTC. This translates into CASSLSYRKNYGYTF.

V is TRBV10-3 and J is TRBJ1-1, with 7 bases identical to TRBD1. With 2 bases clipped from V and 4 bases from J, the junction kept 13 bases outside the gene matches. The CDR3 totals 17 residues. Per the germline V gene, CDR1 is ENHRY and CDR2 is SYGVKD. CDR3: CAISEPQIQGMSTEAFF. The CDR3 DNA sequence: TGTGCCATCAGTGAGCCCCAGATACAGGGGATGTCCACTGAAGCTTTCTTT.

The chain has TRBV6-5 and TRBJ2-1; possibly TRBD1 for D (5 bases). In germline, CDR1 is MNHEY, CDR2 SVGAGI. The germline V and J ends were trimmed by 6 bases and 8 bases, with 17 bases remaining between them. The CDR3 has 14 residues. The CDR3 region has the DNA TGTGCCAGCAGCTCACAGGTTACCCCCGATGAGCAGTTCTTC. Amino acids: CASSSQVTPDEQFF.